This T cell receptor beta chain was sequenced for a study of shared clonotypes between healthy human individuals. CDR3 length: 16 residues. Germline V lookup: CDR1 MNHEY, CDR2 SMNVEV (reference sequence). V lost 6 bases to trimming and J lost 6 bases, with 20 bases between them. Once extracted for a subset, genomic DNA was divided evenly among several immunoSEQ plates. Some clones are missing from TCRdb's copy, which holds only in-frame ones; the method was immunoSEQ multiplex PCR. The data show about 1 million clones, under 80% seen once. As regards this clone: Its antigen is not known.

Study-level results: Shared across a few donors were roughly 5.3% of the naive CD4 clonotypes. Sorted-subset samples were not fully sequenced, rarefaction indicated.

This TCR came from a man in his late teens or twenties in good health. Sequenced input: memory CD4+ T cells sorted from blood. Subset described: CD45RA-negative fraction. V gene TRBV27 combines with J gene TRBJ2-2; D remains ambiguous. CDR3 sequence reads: CASSQPGPREPGELFF. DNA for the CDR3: TGTGCCAGCAGCCAGCCCGGACCTAGGGAACCCGGGGAGCTGTTTTTT.